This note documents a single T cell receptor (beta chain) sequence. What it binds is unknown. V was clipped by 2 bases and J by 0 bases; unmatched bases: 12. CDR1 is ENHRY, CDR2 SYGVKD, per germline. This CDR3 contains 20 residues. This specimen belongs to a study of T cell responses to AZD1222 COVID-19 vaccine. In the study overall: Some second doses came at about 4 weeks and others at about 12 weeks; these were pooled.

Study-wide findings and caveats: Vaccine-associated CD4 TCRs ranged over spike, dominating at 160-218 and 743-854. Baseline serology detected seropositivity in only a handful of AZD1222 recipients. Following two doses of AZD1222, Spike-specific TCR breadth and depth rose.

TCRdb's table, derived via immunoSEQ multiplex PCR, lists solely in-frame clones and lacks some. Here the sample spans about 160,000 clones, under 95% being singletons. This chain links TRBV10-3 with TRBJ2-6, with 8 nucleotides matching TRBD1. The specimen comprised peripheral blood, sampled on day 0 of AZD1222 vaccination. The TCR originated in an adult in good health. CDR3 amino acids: CAISEQRGTGVNSGANVLTF. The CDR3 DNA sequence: TGTGCCATCAGTGAGCAACGGGGGACAGGAGTCAACTCTGGGGCCAACGTCCTGACTTTC.